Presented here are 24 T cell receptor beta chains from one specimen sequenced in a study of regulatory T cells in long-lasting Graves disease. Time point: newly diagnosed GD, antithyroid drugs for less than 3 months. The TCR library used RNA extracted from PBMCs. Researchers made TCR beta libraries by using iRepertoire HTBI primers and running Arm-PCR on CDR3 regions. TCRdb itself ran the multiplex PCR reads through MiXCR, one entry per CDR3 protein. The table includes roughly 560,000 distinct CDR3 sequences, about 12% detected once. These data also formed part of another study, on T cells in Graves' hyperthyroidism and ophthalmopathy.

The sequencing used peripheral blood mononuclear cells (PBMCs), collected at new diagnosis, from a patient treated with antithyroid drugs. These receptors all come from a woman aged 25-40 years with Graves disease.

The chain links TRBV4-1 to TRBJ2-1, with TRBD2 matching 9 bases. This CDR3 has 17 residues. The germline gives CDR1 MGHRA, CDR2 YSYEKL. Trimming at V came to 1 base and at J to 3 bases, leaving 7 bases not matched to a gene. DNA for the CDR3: TGCGCCAGCAGCCAAGTCGGGCTAGCGGGACACTACAATGAGCAGTTCTTC. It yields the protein CASSQVGLAGHYNEQFF.

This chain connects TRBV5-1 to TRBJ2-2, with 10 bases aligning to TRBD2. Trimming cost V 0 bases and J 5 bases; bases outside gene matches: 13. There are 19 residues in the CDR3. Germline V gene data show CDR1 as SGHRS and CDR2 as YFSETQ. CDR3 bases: TGCGCCAGCAGCTTGGCCAGGTCAGCGGGAGGGCCCGGAACCGGGGAGCTGTTTTTT. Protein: CASSLARSAGGPGTGELFF.

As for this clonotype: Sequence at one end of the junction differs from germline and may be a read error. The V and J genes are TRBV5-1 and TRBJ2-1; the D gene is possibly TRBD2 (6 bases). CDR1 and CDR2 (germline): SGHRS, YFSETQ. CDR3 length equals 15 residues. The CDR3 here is CASSLAASAYNGQFF. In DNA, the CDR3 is TGCGCCAGCAGCTTGGCCGCTAGCGCGTACAATGGGCAGTTCTTC.

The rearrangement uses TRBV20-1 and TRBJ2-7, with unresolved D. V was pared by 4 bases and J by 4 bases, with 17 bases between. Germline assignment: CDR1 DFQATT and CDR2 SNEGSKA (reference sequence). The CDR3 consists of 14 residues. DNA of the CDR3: TGCAGTGCTATTGTTACCCCGGCAGCTTACGAGCAGTACTTC. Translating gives CSAIVTPAAYEQYF.

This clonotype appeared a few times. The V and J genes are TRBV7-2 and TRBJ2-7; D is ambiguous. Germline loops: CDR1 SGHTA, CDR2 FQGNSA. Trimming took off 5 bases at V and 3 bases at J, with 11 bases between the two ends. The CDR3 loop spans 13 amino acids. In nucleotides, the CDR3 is TGTGCCAGCAGCCTTAATTTCCGCTACGAGCAGTACTTC. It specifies CASSLNFRYEQYF.

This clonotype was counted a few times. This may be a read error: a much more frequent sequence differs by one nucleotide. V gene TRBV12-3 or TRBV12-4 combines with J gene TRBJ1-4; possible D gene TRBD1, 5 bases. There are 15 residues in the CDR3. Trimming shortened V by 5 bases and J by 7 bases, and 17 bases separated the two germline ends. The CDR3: CASSPRAGLSEKLFF. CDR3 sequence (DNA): TGTGCCAGCAGTCCGAGGGCAGGGCTGAGTGAAAAACTGTTTTTT.

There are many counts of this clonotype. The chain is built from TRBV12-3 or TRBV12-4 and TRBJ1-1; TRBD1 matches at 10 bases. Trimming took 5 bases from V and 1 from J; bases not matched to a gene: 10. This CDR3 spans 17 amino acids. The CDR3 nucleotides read TGTGCCAGCAGTGCTCCTGACAGGGGGCTTAGGAACACTGAAGCTTTCTTT. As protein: CASSAPDRGLRNTEAFF.

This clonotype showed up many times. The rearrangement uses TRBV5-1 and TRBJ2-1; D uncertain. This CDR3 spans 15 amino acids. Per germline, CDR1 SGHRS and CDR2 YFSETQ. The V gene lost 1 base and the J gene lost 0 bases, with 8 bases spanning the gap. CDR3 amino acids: CASSLTSPSYNEQFF. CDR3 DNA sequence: TGCGCCAGCAGCTTGACATCACCCTCCTACAATGAGCAGTTCTTC. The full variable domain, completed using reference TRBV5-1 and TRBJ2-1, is KAGVTQTPRYLIKTRGQQVTLSCSPISGHRSVSWYQQTPGQGLQFLFEYFSETQRNKGNFPGRFSGRQFSNSRSEMNVSTLELGDSALYLCASSLTSPSYNEQFFGPGTRLTVL.

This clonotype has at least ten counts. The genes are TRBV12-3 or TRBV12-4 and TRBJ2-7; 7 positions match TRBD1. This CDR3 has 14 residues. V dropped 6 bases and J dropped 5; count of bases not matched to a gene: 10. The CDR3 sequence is CASRTGQHFHEQYF. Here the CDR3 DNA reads TGTGCCAGCAGAACGGGACAGCATTTCCACGAGCAGTACTTC.

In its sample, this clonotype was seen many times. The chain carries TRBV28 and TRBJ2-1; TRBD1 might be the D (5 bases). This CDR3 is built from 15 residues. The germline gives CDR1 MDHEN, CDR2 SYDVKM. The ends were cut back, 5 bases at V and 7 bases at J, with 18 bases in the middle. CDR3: CASSTHSTDVNEQFF. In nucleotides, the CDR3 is TGTGCCAGCAGTACCCACTCGACAGATGTGAATGAGCAGTTCTTC.

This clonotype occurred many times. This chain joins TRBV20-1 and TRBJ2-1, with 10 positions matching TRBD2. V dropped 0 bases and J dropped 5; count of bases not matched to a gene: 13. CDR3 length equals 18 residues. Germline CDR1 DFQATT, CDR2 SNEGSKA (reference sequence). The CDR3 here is CSARDVRASGSSDNEQFF. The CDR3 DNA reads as TGCAGTGCTAGAGATGTGAGGGCTAGCGGGAGTTCGGACAATGAGCAGTTCTTC.

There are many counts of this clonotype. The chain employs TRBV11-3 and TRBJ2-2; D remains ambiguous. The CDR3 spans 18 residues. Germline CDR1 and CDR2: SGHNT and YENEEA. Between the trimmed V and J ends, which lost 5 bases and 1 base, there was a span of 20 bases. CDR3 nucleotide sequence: TGTGCCAGCAGCCCCTCCTGGGCAGAAGGCAAGAACACCGGGGAGCTGTTTTTT. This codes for CASSPSWAEGKNTGELFF.

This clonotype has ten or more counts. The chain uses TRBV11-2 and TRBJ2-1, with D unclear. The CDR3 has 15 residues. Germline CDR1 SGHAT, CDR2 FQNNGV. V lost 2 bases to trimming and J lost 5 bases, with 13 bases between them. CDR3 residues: CASSLNRLGDNEQFF. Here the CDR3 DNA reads TGTGCCAGCAGCTTAAATCGGCTTGGCGACAATGAGCAGTTCTTC.

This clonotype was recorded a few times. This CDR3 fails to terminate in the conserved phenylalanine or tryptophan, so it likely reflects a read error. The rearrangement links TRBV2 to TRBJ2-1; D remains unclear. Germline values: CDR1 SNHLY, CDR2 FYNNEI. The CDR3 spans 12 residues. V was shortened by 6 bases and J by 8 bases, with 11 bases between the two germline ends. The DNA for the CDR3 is TGTGCCAGCAGGTTCGGATCCCATGAGCAGTTCCTC. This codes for CASRFGSHEQFL.

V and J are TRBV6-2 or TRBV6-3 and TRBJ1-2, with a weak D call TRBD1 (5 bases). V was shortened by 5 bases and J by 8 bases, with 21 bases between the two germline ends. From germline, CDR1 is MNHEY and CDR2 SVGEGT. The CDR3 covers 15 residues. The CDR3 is CASSQTGTLPRGYTF. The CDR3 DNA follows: TGTGCCAGCAGTCAAACCGGGACCCTACCTAGGGGCTACACCTTC.

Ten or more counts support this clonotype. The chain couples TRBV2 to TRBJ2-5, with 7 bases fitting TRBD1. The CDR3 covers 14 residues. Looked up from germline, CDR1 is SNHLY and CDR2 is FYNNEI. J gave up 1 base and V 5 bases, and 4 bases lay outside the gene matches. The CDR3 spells CASSSQGPQETQYF. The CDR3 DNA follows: TGTGCCAGCAGTTCACAGGGGCCCCAAGAGACCCAGTACTTC.

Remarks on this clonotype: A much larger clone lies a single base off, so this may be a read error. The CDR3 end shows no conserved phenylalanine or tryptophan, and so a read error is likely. Written as DNA, the CDR3 is TGTGCCAGCAGTGAAAGACAGGGGGGCAGCCTCCAAGAGACCCAGTACCTC. It codes for CASSERQGGSLQETQYL. V is TRBV27 and J is TRBJ2-5; 9 bases are shared with TRBD1. V lost 5 bases to trimming and J lost 1 base; unmatched junction nucleotides: 11. Germline V gene data show CDR1 as MNHEY and CDR2 as SMNVEV (reference sequence). CDR3 size: 17 residues.

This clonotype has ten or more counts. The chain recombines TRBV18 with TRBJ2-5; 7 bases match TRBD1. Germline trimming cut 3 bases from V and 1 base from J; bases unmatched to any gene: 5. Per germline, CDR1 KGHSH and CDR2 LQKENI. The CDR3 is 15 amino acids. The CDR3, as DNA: TGTGCCAGCTCACCGAGGACAGGACCCCAAGAGACCCAGTACTTC. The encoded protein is CASSPRTGPQETQYF.

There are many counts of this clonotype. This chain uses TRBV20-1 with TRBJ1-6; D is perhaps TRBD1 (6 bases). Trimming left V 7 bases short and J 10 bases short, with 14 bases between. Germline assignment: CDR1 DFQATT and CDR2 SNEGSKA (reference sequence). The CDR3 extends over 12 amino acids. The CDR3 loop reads CSGGAPGSPLHF. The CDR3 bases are TGCAGTGGGGGGGCCCCCGGCTCACCCCTCCACTTT.

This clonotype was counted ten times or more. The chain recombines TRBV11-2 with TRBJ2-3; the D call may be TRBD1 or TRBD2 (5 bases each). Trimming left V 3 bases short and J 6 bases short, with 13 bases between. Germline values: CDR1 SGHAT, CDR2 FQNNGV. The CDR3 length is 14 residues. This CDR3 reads CASSLGVAWDTQYF. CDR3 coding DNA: TGTGCCAGCAGCTTGGGGGTCGCATGGGATACGCAGTATTTT.

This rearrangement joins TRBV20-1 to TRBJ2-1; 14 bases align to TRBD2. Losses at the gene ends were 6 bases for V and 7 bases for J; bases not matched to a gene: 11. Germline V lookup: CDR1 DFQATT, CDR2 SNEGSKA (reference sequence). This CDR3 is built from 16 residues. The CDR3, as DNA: TGCAGTGCCGTTAAGGGGACTAGCGGGAGTCGGAATGAGCAGTTCTTC. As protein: CSAVKGTSGSRNEQFF.

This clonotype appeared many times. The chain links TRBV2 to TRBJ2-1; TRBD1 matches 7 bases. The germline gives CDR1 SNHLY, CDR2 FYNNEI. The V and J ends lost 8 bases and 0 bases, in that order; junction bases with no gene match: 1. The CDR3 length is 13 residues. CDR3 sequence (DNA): TGTGCCAGCGGACAGGCCTCCTACAATGAGCAGTTCTTC. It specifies CASGQASYNEQFF.

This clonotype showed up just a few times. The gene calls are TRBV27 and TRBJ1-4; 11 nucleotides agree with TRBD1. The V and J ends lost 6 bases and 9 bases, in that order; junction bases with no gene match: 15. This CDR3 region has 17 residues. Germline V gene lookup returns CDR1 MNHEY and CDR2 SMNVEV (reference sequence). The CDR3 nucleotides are TGTGCCAGCAGCCCCTTTCAGGATGGGACAGGGGGAAAAAAACTGTTTTTT. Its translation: CASSPFQDGTGGKKLFF.

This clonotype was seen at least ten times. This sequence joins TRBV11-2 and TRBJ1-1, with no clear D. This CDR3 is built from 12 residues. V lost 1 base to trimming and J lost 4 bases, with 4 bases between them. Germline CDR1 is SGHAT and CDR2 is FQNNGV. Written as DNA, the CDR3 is TGTGCCAGCAGCTTAGCGGTCACTGAAGCTTTCTTT. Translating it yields CASSLAVTEAFF.